This record looks at one TCR beta chain sequence and its context. What this receptor recognizes is not known. Base quality data are lacking; no much larger clone is found one base away. The entry originates in a study of shared clonotypes between healthy human individuals (TCRdb year 2020). For the study in its entirety: Three men and a couple of women, aged 18 to 49 years, made up the cohort. Per donor, leukapheresis produced somewhere between about 0.85 and 8.9 billion PBMCs. To estimate repertoire size and how much clonotype sharing occurs between individuals, the study deeply sequenced the blood TCR repertoires of about five healthy adults. To increase sequencing depth and limit assay-specific biases, different laboratories used diverse techniques to prepare libraries and sequence TCR repertoires. Per donor, three plates each were used for CD4 naive and CD4 memory, two for CD8 naive, and one for CD8 memory.

The research as a whole found: Pairwise subsampling led to the expectation that sequencing depth would affect the degree of clonotype sharing among donors. The genetic and exposure-history diversity represented was limited by the small number of donors. Across a handful of donors, around 5% of naive CD4, over 3% of naive CD8, around 2.5% of memory CD4, and approximately 0.4% of memory CD8 clonotypes were shared. Sampling was limited to blood, and TCR repertoires in tissue likely differ from TCR repertoires in blood. Higher generation probabilities were observed for clonotypes shared by all four sorted-subset donors than for non-shared clonotypes. Rarefaction of sorted-subset datasets indicated incomplete sequencing despite the large sequencing depth. Larger estimated clonotype richness was generally found for naive subsets than for memory subsets.

The donors were healthy, HIV-negative adults with no recently reported acute infections or vaccinations. Every donor was a Caucasian adult residing in Nashville, Tennessee, USA. Magnetic negative selection was used to enrich CD4+ T cells, after which naive cells were positively selected on CD45RA and the negative fraction became the memory subset. After blood collection by leukapheresis, PBMCs were isolated using Ficoll-Histopaque density gradient centrifugation and then cryopreserved in the vapor phase of liquid nitrogen. Analytical flow cytometry was used to check the purity and quantity of each magnetically sorted T cell population. Each sorted fraction had its genomic DNA isolated and then quantified by UV absorbance on a Nanodrop 2000c. Using the deep immunoSEQ assay, multiplex PCR amplified TCR CDR3 regions from genomic DNA. Extracted genomic DNA from each cell subset was spread evenly across all wells of several immunoSEQ 96-well plates, with each plate serving as a replicate. For sorted subsets, roughly 200 ng of genomic DNA, equivalent to some 30,000 T cell genomes, went into each replicate PCR. The purified libraries were quantified using a Qubit 3.0 fluorometer, sized with a Bioanalyzer 2100, and then quantified again using the KAPA Library Quantification kit. Each immunoSEQ 96-well plate was sequenced on its own single-read 150-cycle Illumina NextSeq 550 flow cell. In the authors' own workflow: The immunoSEQ output contained only junctional sequences without quality scores, so filtering could not match that applied to full-length reads. Sequences were annotated with PyIR, a Python wrapper for IgBLAST v1.9, and V/J genes and CDR3 were assigned using IMGT germline references. Reads with weak V/J assignments (E-value above 1e-6), missing CDR3, stop codons, out-of-frame junctions, or ambiguous translated residues were removed. V3J clonotypes were defined by identical inferred V gene, J gene, and CDR3 amino acid sequence. To compute the percentage overlap between repertoires, the number of shared unique clonotypes was divided by the size of the smaller repertoire. Three approaches were used to assess repertoire richness: RTK rarefaction, the Chao1 estimator, and Recon v2.1 estimates of unobserved clonotypes. OLGA was used to compute generation probabilities for all TCRbeta clonotypes that the gDNA method yielded from a few donors. TCRdb carries this immuneACCESS record with in-frame sequences only. Its versions omit some clonotypes, under half of them owing to an unresolved V gene in the studies checked, with the rest unexplained. V and J calls and clone size are given by that table; D and trimming were obtained from the DNA. The table for this sample lists about 2.3 million clones; more than 85% of them were counted only once. The top ten hold roughly 0.36% of the sample.

Sequenced: naive CD4+ T cells from PBMCs. The meaning of the sample's cell subset or site label: CD45RA+ positively selected. This TCR came from a man aged 18 to 35 in good health. Some clones in this sample may be carry-over from other donors' samples.

The CDR3 region: CASSQDLGGVMVKTGELFF. The base sequence is TGCGCCAGCAGCCAAGATCTCGGGGGGGTAATGGTGAAAACCGGGGAGCTGTTTTTT. The rearrangement combines TRBV4-1 with TRBJ2-2; 8 of the junction bases match TRBD2. After removal of 0 bases from V and 5 bases from J, the junction retains 14 bases not matched to a gene. CDR3 length: 19 amino acids, cysteine to phenylalanine. Only the CDR3 DNA is retained, 57 bases long and in frame from the first base. Taken from the germline V gene, the CDR1 and CDR2 loops are MGHRA and YSYEKL.